This T cell receptor beta chain was recovered during a study of shared clonotypes between healthy human individuals. Notes on the study in general: Clonotypes that were shared across a handful of donors made up roughly 5% of naive CD4 clonotypes.

Several immunoSEQ 96-well plates shared each subset's DNA, each plate a replicate. Profiled with immunoSEQ multiplex PCR; TCRdb holds only in-frame clones, not every one. There are approximately 240,000 clones in the sample; over 50% occur only once, and 8.5% to 14% lies in the top ten. This clone was seen a handful of times. Its antigen remains unknown. This CDR3 spans 12 amino acids. Germline loops: CDR1 MNHEY, CDR2 SMNVEV (reference sequence). The rearrangement uses TRBV27 and TRBJ1-5, with D perhaps matching TRBD1 (5 bases). The specimen was memory CD4+ T cells sorted from blood. Described subset: CD45RA-negative fraction. The TCR originated in a man aged 25-45 years in good health. The CDR3 nucleotides read TGTGCAGGAGGGGTCGGGAATCAGCCCCAGCATTTT. Amino acids: CAGGVGNQPQHF.